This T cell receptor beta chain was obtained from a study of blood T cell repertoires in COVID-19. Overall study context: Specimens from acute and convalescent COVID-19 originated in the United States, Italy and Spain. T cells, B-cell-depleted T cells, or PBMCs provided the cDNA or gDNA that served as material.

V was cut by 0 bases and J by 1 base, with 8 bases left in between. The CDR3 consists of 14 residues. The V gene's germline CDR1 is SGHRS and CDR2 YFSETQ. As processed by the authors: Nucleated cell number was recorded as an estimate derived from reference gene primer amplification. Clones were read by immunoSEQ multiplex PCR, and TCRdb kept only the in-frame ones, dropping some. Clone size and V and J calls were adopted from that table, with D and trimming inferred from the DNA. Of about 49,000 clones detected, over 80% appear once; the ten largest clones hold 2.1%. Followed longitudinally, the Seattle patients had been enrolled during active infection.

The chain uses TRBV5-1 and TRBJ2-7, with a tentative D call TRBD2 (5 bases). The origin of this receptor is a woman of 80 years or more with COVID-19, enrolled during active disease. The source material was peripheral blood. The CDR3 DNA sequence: TGCGCCAGCAGCTTGGGAGGGAATTCCTACGAGCAGTACTTC. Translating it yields CASSLGGNSYEQYF.